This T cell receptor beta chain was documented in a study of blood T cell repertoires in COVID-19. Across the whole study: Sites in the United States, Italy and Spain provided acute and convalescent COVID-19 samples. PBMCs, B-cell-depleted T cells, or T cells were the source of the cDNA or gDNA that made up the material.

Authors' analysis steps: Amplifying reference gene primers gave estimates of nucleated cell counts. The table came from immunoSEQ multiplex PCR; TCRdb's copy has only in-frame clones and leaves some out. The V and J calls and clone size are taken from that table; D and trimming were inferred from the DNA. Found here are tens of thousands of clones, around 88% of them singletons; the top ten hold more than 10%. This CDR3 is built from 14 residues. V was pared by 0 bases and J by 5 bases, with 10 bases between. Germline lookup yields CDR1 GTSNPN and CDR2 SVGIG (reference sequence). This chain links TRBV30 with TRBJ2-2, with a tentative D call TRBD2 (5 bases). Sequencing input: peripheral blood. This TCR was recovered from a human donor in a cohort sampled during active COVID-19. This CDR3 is CAWSVWWETGELFF. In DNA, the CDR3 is TGTGCCTGGAGTGTATGGTGGGAGACCGGGGAGCTGTTTTTT.